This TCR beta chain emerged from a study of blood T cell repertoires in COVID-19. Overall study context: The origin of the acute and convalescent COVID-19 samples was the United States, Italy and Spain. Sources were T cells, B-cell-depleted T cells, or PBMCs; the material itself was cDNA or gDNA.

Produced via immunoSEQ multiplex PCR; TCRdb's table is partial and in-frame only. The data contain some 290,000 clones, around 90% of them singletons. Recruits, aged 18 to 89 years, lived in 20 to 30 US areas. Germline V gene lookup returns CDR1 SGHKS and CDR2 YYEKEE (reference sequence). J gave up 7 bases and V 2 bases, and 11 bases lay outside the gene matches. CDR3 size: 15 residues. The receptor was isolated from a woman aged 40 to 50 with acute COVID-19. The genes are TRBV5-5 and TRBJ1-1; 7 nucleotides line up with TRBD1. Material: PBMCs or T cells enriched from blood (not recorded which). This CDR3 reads CASSFGQAWTREAFF. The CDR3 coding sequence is TGTGCCAGCAGCTTCGGACAGGCTTGGACCCGTGAAGCTTTCTTT.